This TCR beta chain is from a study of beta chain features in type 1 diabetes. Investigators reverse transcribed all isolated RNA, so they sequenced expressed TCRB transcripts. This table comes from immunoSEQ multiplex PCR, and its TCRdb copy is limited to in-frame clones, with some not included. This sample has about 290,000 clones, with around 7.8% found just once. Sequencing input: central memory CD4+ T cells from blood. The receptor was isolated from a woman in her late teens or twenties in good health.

The CDR3 bases are TGTGCCAGCAGTTCTAATAGACAGGGAGAGACCCAGTACTTC. Encoded protein: CASSSNRQGETQYF. This rearrangement joins TRBV6-5 to TRBJ2-5; 7 bases agree with TRBD1. Trimming at V came to 4 bases and at J to 4 bases, leaving 6 bases not matched to a gene. This CDR3 has 14 residues. Germline-derived CDR1 and CDR2 are MNHEY and SVGAGI.